Following are 26 T cell receptor beta chains from one sample sequenced in a study of cytomegalovirus exposure and HLA in healthy donors. The primer mix had 60 Vbeta and 13 Jbeta primers. TCRdb keeps only in-frame clones here, not all; method: immunoSEQ multiplex PCR. The table records approximately 300,000 clones, about four fifths of them present only once. Specimen: PBMCs. The receptors stem from a girl under 10 years old in good health and CMV-seronegative.

This sequence joins TRBV18 and TRBJ1-1; 10 bases match TRBD1. V lost 3 bases and J lost 1; bases outside the gene matches: 5. Germline V lookup: CDR1 KGHSH, CDR2 LQKENI. This CDR3 is built from 16 residues. The CDR3 sequence is CASSPGQGPKNTEAFF. In DNA form, the CDR3 reads TGTGCCAGCTCACCGGGACAGGGGCCAAAGAACACTGAAGCTTTCTTT.

The CDR3 protein is CASSLDFTPSTDTQYF. CDR3 in DNA: TGTGCCAGCAGCCTGGACTTCACACCTAGCACAGATACGCAGTATTTT. V and J are TRBV7-8 and TRBJ2-3; tentatively, D is TRBD2 (5 bases). The V end was cut by 5 bases, the J end by 0 bases, with 15 bases between. The germline gives CDR1 SGHVS, CDR2 FQNEAQ. The CDR3 has 16 residues.

The gene calls are TRBV4-1 and TRBJ1-1, with D perhaps TRBD1 (6 bases). Trimming left V 0 bases short and J 0 bases short, with 8 bases between. CDR1 and CDR2 from the germline V gene are MGHRA and YSYEKL. The CDR3 is 15 residues long. The CDR3 here is CASSQEAGVNTEAFF. The DNA of the CDR3 is TGCGCCAGCAGCCAAGAGGCAGGGGTGAACACTGAAGCTTTCTTT.

V gene TRBV4-1 combines with J gene TRBJ2-2; a weak D match, TRBD2 (6 bases). This CDR3 is 17 amino acids long. The germline gives CDR1 MGHRA, CDR2 YSYEKL. Trimming shortened V by 3 bases and J by 2 bases, and 16 bases separated the two germline ends. The CDR3 region is CASSQEGWGVNTGELFF. CDR3 nucleotide sequence: TGCGCCAGCAGCCAGGAGGGGTGGGGGGTTAACACCGGGGAGCTGTTTTTT.

The chain links TRBV11-2 to TRBJ1-5; D is unclear. CDR1 is SGHAT, CDR2 FQNNGV, per germline. V was trimmed by 5 bases and J by 3 bases, leaving 8 bases between them. The CDR3 runs to 13 residues. The CDR3 here is CASSHSDNQPQHF. The CDR3 coding sequence is TGTGCCAGCAGCCACTCCGACAATCAGCCCCAGCATTTT.

The chain joins TRBV6-1 to TRBJ2-7; 8 bases are a match to TRBD1. The CDR3 extends over 15 amino acids. Per the germline V gene, CDR1 is MNHNS and CDR2 is SASEGT. V shed 6 bases, J shed 5 bases, and the junction held 12 bases outside the gene matches. The CDR3 is CASSQIRDRLNEQYF. The CDR3 DNA sequence: TGTGCCAGCAGCCAAATCCGGGACAGGCTCAACGAGCAGTACTTC.

The chain has TRBV7-8 and TRBJ2-1; maybe TRBD2 (6 bases). CDR3 size: 16 residues. The V and J ends lost 3 bases and 8 bases respectively, with 20 bases between them. CDR1 SGHVS and CDR2 FQNEAQ come from the germline V gene. The CDR3 bases are TGTGCCAGCAGCTTTCTTTCGGGAGTCTCTCTCGATGAGCAGTTCTTC. Translated, it gives CASSFLSGVSLDEQFF.

This chain connects TRBV19 to TRBJ1-1; D is ambiguous. The CDR3 length is 13 residues. Between the trimmed V and J ends, which lost 4 bases and 1 base, there was a span of 7 bases. The germline gives CDR1 LNHDA, CDR2 SQIVND (reference sequence). CDR3: CASSRRENTEAFF. The CDR3 DNA reads TGTGCCAGTAGTAGGAGGGAGAACACTGAAGCTTTCTTT.

The chain employs TRBV7-8 and TRBJ2-1; the D gene is possibly TRBD2 (5 bases). The V gene's germline CDR1 is SGHVS and CDR2 FQNEAQ. The V end lost 5 bases, the J end lost 0 bases, and 11 bases lay between the germline ends. The CDR3 runs to 15 residues. The CDR3 DNA sequence: TGTGCCAGCAGCCTAGTCACTAGCTCCTACAATGAGCAGTTCTTC. Protein: CASSLVTSSYNEQFF.

The chain has TRBV29-1 and TRBJ1-4; no clear D gene. Germline V gene data show CDR1 as SQVTM and CDR2 as ANQGSEA. The ends were cut back, 0 bases at V and 7 bases at J, with 15 bases in the middle. This CDR3 is 15 amino acids long. The CDR3 coding sequence is TGCAGCGTTGAAGATCTCAGGATTCGTGGTGAAAAACTGTTTTTT. The encoded protein is CSVEDLRIRGEKLFF.

The chain recombines TRBV11-1 with TRBJ2-3; D gene uncertain. Germline lookup yields CDR1 SGHAT and CDR2 FQDESV (reference sequence). V gave up 6 bases and J gave up 0 bases, with 13 bases separating them. The CDR3 runs to 15 residues. In nucleotides, the CDR3 is TGTGCCAGCAGACTTTCTCACCTTAGCACAGATACGCAGTATTTT. As protein: CASRLSHLSTDTQYF.

The chain has TRBV7-9 and TRBJ2-3, with D possibly TRBD2 on 5 matching bases. This CDR3 region has 14 residues. V lost 5 bases and J 6 bases, leaving 15 bases between the germline ends. Germline V gene sequence: CDR1 SEHNR, CDR2 FQNEAQ (reference sequence). This chain's CDR3 is CASSASGLADTQYF. CDR3 sequence (DNA): TGTGCCAGCAGCGCCAGCGGCCTAGCCGATACGCAGTATTTT. The full variable domain, rest sourced from reference TRBV7-9 and TRBJ2-3, is DTGVSQNPRHKITKRGQNVTFRCDPISEHNRLYWYRQTLGQGPEFLTYFQNEAQLEKSRLLSDRFSAERPKGSFSTLEIQRTEQGDSAMYLCASSASGLADTQYFGPGTRLTVL.

This sequence joins TRBV2 and TRBJ2-7, with a weak D call TRBD1 (5 bases). Germline V lookup: CDR1 SNHLY, CDR2 FYNNEI. The CDR3 consists of 14 residues. V lost 6 bases, J lost 2 bases, and 14 bases lay in between. The CDR3 DNA follows: TGTGCCAGCAGCGTTCGACAGCGAGCCTACGAGCAGTACTTC. Translating it yields CASSVRQRAYEQYF. Supplemented by reference TRBV2 and TRBJ2-7, the full variable domain reads EPEVTQTPSHQVTQMGQEVILRCVPISNHLYFYWYRQILGQKVEFLVSFYNNEISEKSEIFDDQFSVERPDGSNFTLKIRSTKLEDSAMYFCASSVRQRAYEQYFGPGTRLTVT.

The rearrangement uses TRBV7-9 and TRBJ1-4; no definite D call. The V end was cut by 8 bases, the J end by 2 bases, with 12 bases between. The CDR3 runs to 14 residues. Germline CDR1 SEHNR, CDR2 FQNEAQ (reference sequence). The CDR3 DNA reads as TGTGCCAGCGATCGGGGAGGGACTAATGAAAAACTGTTTTTT. It encodes CASDRGGTNEKLFF. Combining the CDR3 with reference TRBV7-9 and TRBJ1-4 gives the whole variable domain DTGVSQNPRHKITKRGQNVTFRCDPISEHNRLYWYRQTLGQGPEFLTYFQNEAQLEKSRLLSDRFSAERPKGSFSTLEIQRTEQGDSAMYLCASDRGGTNEKLFFGSGTQLSVL.

The V gene is TRBV27, the J gene TRBJ2-7; 7 nucleotides match TRBD2. CDR1 and CDR2 (germline): MNHEY, SMNVEV (reference sequence). The V gene end was trimmed by 1 base and the J gene end by 2 bases; junction bases not matched to a gene: 5. This CDR3 region has 15 residues. CDR3 coding DNA: TGTGCCAGCAGTTTATTTGGGCGGGGGACCTACGAGCAGTACTTC. It yields the protein CASSLFGRGTYEQYF.

This clone was counted between two and nine times. J is TRBJ2-7 and V is TRBV7-9; 7 bases fit TRBD1. The CDR3 is 14 amino acids. Germline assignment: CDR1 SEHNR and CDR2 FQNEAQ (reference sequence). V shed 6 bases and J 3 bases; nucleotides not matched to a gene: 8. The CDR3 spells CASSPQGQIYEQYF. DNA for the CDR3: TGTGCCAGCAGTCCTCAGGGACAGATCTACGAGCAGTACTTC.

This clone was detected only once. This sequence joins TRBV27 and TRBJ2-1; a possible D gene is TRBD2 (6 bases). V was clipped by 0 bases and J by 14 bases, with 14 bases between them. Looked up from germline, CDR1 is MNHEY and CDR2 is SMNVEV (reference sequence). CDR3 size: 13 residues. The CDR3 protein is CASSLSSRRREFF. The CDR3 DNA reads TGTGCCAGCAGTTTATCGTCTAGAAGGAGGGAGTTCTTC.

This rearrangement joins TRBV27 to TRBJ2-3; D might be TRBD2 (7 bases). This CDR3 is 16 amino acids long. Germline lookup yields CDR1 MNHEY and CDR2 SMNVEV (reference sequence). Trimming removed 4 bases at V and 1 base at J, with 15 bases between. For the CDR3, the DNA is TGTGCCAGCAGTTGGGTTGGCGGGGGCCGCACAGATACGCAGTATTTT. Translating gives CASSWVGGGRTDTQYF.

CDR3 residues: CASSLSGTGIPGELFF. In DNA form, the CDR3 reads TGTGCCAGCAGCTTATCCGGGACAGGGATACCCGGGGAGCTGTTTTTT. This sequence joins TRBV7-8 and TRBJ2-2; 9 nucleotides match TRBD1. CDR3 length: 16 amino acids. V trimming: 2 bases; J trimming: 6 bases; junction bases outside the gene matches: 7. The germline V gene encodes CDR1 SGHVS and CDR2 FQNEAQ.

The chain's CDR3 is CASSVRGGLPYEQYF. CDR3 nucleotide sequence: TGTGCCAGCAGCGTCAGAGGGGGACTACCCTACGAGCAGTACTTC. The chain carries TRBV9 and TRBJ2-7, with TRBD2 as a possible D gene (7 bases). Between the trimmed V and J ends, which lost 2 bases and 2 bases, there was a span of 14 bases. This CDR3 contains 15 residues. CDR1 is SGDLS, CDR2 YYNGEE, per germline. Combining the CDR3 with reference TRBV9 and TRBJ2-7 gives the whole variable domain DSGVTQTPKHLITATGQRVTLRCSPRSGDLSVYWYQQSLDQGLQFLIQYYNGEERAKGNILERFSAQQFPDLHSELNLSSLELGDSALYFCASSVRGGLPYEQYFGPGTRLTVT.

The chain carries TRBV4-2 and TRBJ2-3; TRBD2 aligns across 9 bases. The CDR3 consists of 18 residues. The V gene's germline CDR1 is LGHNA and CDR2 YNFKEQ. Trimming at V came to 3 bases and at J to 2 bases, leaving 12 bases not matched to a gene. DNA of the CDR3: TGTGCCAGCAGCCAGTTTGTTGGGGCGGGGGGGACCACAGATACGCAGTATTTT. It yields the protein CASSQFVGAGGTTDTQYF.

V and J are TRBV6-5 and TRBJ1-2, with D perhaps matching TRBD1 (5 bases). Trimming took 2 bases from V and 2 from J, leaving 9 bases between them. The CDR3 is 14 residues long. Germline assignment: CDR1 MNHEY and CDR2 SVGAGI. The CDR3 is CASSYGHPNYGYTF. The CDR3 DNA is TGTGCCAGCAGTTACGGACACCCCAACTATGGCTACACCTTC.

For this clone: Other DNA sequences within the sample encode an identical CDR3. This rearrangement joins TRBV7-2 to TRBJ2-2; D gene unclear. In germline, CDR1 is SGHTA, CDR2 FQGNSA. This CDR3 has 12 amino acids. Trimming pared 7 bases from V and 1 base from J, leaving 4 bases between. The CDR3 coding sequence is TGTGCCAGCACATTGAACACCGGGGAGCTGTTTTTT. Protein product: CASTLNTGELFF.

CDR3 coding DNA: TGTGCCAGCAGTTACCCCCTGGCGGGGTACTGGGAGCAGTACTTC. Translated, it gives CASSYPLAGYWEQYF. V and J are TRBV6-6 and TRBJ2-7; perhaps TRBD2 as D (6 bases). Trimming pared 2 bases from V and 7 bases from J, leaving 18 bases between. The CDR3 totals 15 residues. Germline values: CDR1 MNHNY, CDR2 SVGAGI (reference sequence).

This clone occurred a few times. The chain employs TRBV5-1 and TRBJ1-1, with 12 bases matching TRBD1. Trimming at V came to 0 bases and at J to 6 bases, leaving 9 bases not matched to a gene. Germline CDR1 reads SGHRS; CDR2 reads YFSETQ. The CDR3 has 17 residues. CDR3 in DNA: TGCGCCAGCAGCTTGGGTTGGGACAGGGGGCAAAAGGCTGAAGCTTTCTTT. Amino acids: CASSLGWDRGQKAEAFF.

J is TRBJ2-3 and V is TRBV5-4; D not resolved. The CDR3 consists of 11 residues. CDR1 is SGHNT, CDR2 YYREEE, per germline (reference sequence). V was clipped by 4 bases and J by 7 bases, with 7 bases between them. In nucleotides, the CDR3 is TGTGCCAGCAGCCGTACAAATACGCAGTATTTT. Translation gives CASSRTNTQYF.